This T cell receptor beta chain comes out of a study of Ad26.COV2.S vaccination and SARS-CoV-2 variants (dated by TCRdb to 2020 to 2023). General notes on the study: TCRbeta repertoire sequencing served as the tool for gauging how specific and how broad the SARS-CoV-2-reactive T cell receptors were following Ad26.COV2.S vaccination. A total of 32 samples were included in the TCR-sequenced set, comprising approximately 20 Ad26.COV2.S vaccine recipients, 5 placebo recipients and 8 SARS-CoV-2 convalescent individuals. Study-wide conclusions, independent of this receptor: After vaccination, spike-specific CD8+ and CD4+ T cell responses were reported to show substantial breadth. Vaccine and placebo recipients had comparable non-spike TCR breadth, which fits with the vaccine containing only spike. It was noted by the authors that total T cell responses may have been underestimated by the TCR breadth and depth analyses. Ad26.COV2.S recipients had higher spike-specific TCR breadth than placebo recipients (P = 0.0014).

This specimen's time point label, per the study, means: individuals recovered from natural SARS-CoV-2 infection. TCRbeta CDR3 regions were sequenced with the immunoSEQ Assay. After extraction, genomic DNA underwent amplification by bias-controlled multiplex PCR, followed by high-throughput sequencing. Concerning the study's data processing: Collapsing and filtering of sequences were performed to quantify the absolute abundance of each unique TCRbeta CDR3 region. T cell fraction was estimated by normalizing TCRbeta template counts to usable DNA, with usable DNA measured through amplification of reference genes found in all nucleated cells. Repertoire TCRs were annotated as SARS-CoV-2-specific by exact matching of V gene, CDR3 amino acid sequence and J gene to a known reactive TCR set. The reference SARS-CoV-2 TCR set was obtained from MIRA and was filtered for enrichment in COVID-19-positive ImmuneCODE repertoires, whereby public or cross-reactive TCRs were removed. Based on the MIRA antigens, annotated TCRs were further analysed at the level of specific ORF or position within ORF. Breadth was defined as the number of annotated unique rearrangements divided by the total number of unique productive rearrangements, and depth was defined as the summed frequency of the annotated unique rearrangements. Two-sided Wilcoxon rank-sum tests were used to compare TCR breadth between groups. Here the immuneACCESS table is served through TCRdb, limited to in-frame sequences with V and J called. Missing clones are a known gap in these copies; in checked studies unresolved V genes cover under half, and the rest lacks a known reason. Clone size and V and J calls were adopted from that table, with D and trimming inferred from the DNA. This sample holds about 140,000 clones; 86% were observed only once. The ten largest clones add up to 5% of the sample.

The CDR3 spans 15 residues, from the cysteine through the phenylalanine. Just CDR3 DNA is preserved here, 45 bases in frame from base 1. V loses 4 bases at its end and J loses 1 base; junction bases beyond the gene matches: 8. CDR1 and CDR2 were assigned from the germline V gene as SGHRS and YFSETQ. A word on this clone: No antigen is known for it. It has no much larger one-base neighbor in the sample; base qualities were not kept.

The specimen was peripheral blood, collected after recovery from COVID-19. The clonotype comes from a human donor who had recovered from COVID-19. Rearrangement joined TRBV5-1 to TRBJ2-7; a stretch of 7 junction bases matches TRBD1. The CDR3 amino acid sequence is: CASSPTGKVSYEQYF. The sequenced DNA: TGCGCCAGCAGCCCGACAGGGAAGGTGTCCTACGAGCAGTACTTC.